The 19 T cell receptor beta chains below all came from one sample that was sequenced in a study of blood T cell repertoires in COVID-19. Profiling relied on immunoSEQ multiplex PCR, and the TCRdb table lists in-frame clones only, not all of them. In the table there are 200,000 to 250,000 clones, 82% of which are singletons. Sequenced: PBMCs or T cells enriched from blood (not recorded which). These receptors all come from a man between 35 and 55 years old who had recovered from COVID-19.

The rearrangement uses TRBV5-4 and TRBJ1-1; D is unclear. V dropped 0 bases and J dropped 4 bases, with 4 bases sitting between them. The germline V gene encodes CDR1 SGHNT and CDR2 YYREEE (reference sequence). This CDR3 is built from 12 residues. CDR3 in amino acids: CASSLGATEAFF. CDR3 in DNA: TGTGCCAGCAGCTTGGGGGCCACTGAAGCTTTCTTT.

In DNA form, the CDR3 reads TGTGCCAGCAGGTCCCTAGCGGGAAGAGAGACCCAGTACTTC. Its translation is CASRSLAGRETQYF. The chain employs TRBV27 and TRBJ2-5; 9 bases line up with TRBD2. Trimming at V came to 6 bases and at J to 4 bases, leaving 6 bases not matched to a gene. Germline V lookup: CDR1 MNHEY, CDR2 SMNVEV (reference sequence). CDR3 length equals 14 residues.

This clone has only a few counts. This chain connects TRBV19 to TRBJ2-7; no clear D. Trimming took off 4 bases at V and 3 bases at J, with 10 bases between the two ends. The CDR3 covers 13 residues. CDR1 is LNHDA, CDR2 SQIVND, per germline (reference sequence). Here the CDR3 reads CASSKTFYYEQYF. CDR3 sequence (DNA): TGTGCCAGTAGTAAGACATTCTACTACGAGCAGTACTTC. Full variable domain (missing parts from reference TRBV19 and TRBJ2-7): DGGITQSPKYLFRKEGQNVTLSCEQNLNHDAMYWYRQDPGQGLRLIYYSQIVNDFQKGDIAEGYSVSREKKESFPLTVTSAQKNPTAFYLCASSKTFYYEQYFGPGTRLTVT.

The CDR3 DNA reads TGTGCCAGCAGCTTAGGGCAGGGGGATGGCTACACCTTC. Residues: CASSLGQGDGYTF. The gene calls are TRBV13 and TRBJ1-2; 7 bases match TRBD1. Germline V gene lookup returns CDR1 PRHDT and CDR2 FYEKMQ (reference sequence). The CDR3 loop spans 13 amino acids. J gave up 6 bases and V 0 bases, and 1 base lay outside the gene matches. The full variable domain, completed using reference TRBV13 and TRBJ1-2, is AAGVIQSPRHLIKEKRETATLKCYPIPRHDTVYWYQQGPGQDPQFLISFYEKMQSDKGSIPDRFSAQQFSDYHSELNMSSLELGDSALYFCASSLGQGDGYTFGSGTRLTVV.

The chain recombines TRBV28 with TRBJ2-2; 8 nucleotides align to TRBD2. Germline V lookup: CDR1 MDHEN, CDR2 SYDVKM. V dropped 5 bases and J dropped 3; count of bases not matched to a gene: 8. The length of the CDR3 is 16 residues. The DNA for the CDR3 is TGTGCCAGCAGTCCATGGACTAGCAGGGACACCGGGGAGCTGTTTTTT. It translates to CASSPWTSRDTGELFF.

V is TRBV7-2 and J is TRBJ2-3; the match to TRBD2 covers 8 bases. The CDR3 runs 14 residues. Germline values: CDR1 SGHTA, CDR2 FQGNSA. V dropped 5 bases and J dropped 3; count of bases not matched to a gene: 4. For the CDR3, the DNA is TGTGCCAGCAGCCGGGGGGGGCAGACAGATACGCAGTATTTT. Translating it yields CASSRGGQTDTQYF. Combining the CDR3 with reference TRBV7-2 and TRBJ2-3 gives the whole variable domain GAGVSQSPSNKVTEKGKDVELRCDPISGHTALYWYRQSLGQGLEFLIYFQGNSAPDKSGLPSDRFSAERTGGSVSTLTIQRTQQEDSAVYLCASSRGGQTDTQYFGPGTRLTVL.

The chain recombines TRBV5-6 with TRBJ2-7; 14 bases line up with TRBD2. The CDR3 is 19 residues long. J gave up 4 bases and V 0 bases, and 12 bases lay outside the gene matches. Germline CDR1 is SGHDT and CDR2 is YYEEEE. The CDR3 region has the DNA TGTGCCAGCAGCTTGGAAGGGACTAGCGGGAGTGTCGGAGGGTACGAGCAGTACTTC. The encoded protein is CASSLEGTSGSVGGYEQYF.

This chain uses TRBV19 with TRBJ1-6; no clear D. V dropped 9 bases and J dropped 5 bases, with 11 bases sitting between them. The CDR3 consists of 13 residues. CDR1 is LNHDA, CDR2 SQIVND, per germline (reference sequence). The CDR3 bases are TGTGCCAGCCGTAACCCTAATAATTCACCCCTCCACTTT. It specifies CASRNPNNSPLHF.

J is TRBJ1-4 and V is TRBV28; 9 nucleotides match TRBD1. The CDR3 runs to 18 residues. J was trimmed by 1 base and V by 3 bases; bases with no gene match: 9. Germline values: CDR1 MDHEN, CDR2 SYDVKM. CDR3 in amino acids: CASSFPRTGEETNEKLFF. CDR3 nucleotide sequence: TGTGCCAGCAGTTTCCCCCGGACAGGGGAAGAAACTAATGAAAAACTGTTTTTT.

This sequence joins TRBV7-9 and TRBJ2-1; no definite D call. Germline lookup yields CDR1 SEHNR and CDR2 FQNEAQ (reference sequence). Trimming removed 4 bases at V and 0 bases at J, with 10 bases between. This CDR3 spans 15 amino acids. CDR3 bases: TGTGCCAGCAGCTCCACGGTCCCCTCCTACAATGAGCAGTTCTTC. Translating it yields CASSSTVPSYNEQFF.

The chain carries TRBV15 and TRBJ2-2; D not resolved. Per the germline V gene, CDR1 is LNHNV and CDR2 is YYDKDF (reference sequence). CDR3 length: 14 amino acids. V shed 0 bases and J shed 4 bases, with 6 bases lying between them. CDR3 sequence: CATSRDGLTGELFF. CDR3 bases: TGTGCCACCAGCAGAGATGGGCTCACCGGGGAGCTGTTTTTT.

In DNA form, the CDR3 reads TGTGCCAGCAGCTTACTGGGACAGAAGAATGAAAAACTGTTTTTT. Translated, it gives CASSLLGQKNEKLFF. This chain uses TRBV7-9 with TRBJ1-4; 7 nucleotides align to TRBD1. CDR3 length: 15 residues. Germline V gene lookup returns CDR1 SEHNR and CDR2 FQNEAQ (reference sequence). After removal of 2 bases from V and 5 bases from J, the junction contained 5 bases not matched to a gene.

The chain's CDR3 is CASSRFERTDTQYF. The CDR3 DNA sequence: TGTGCCAGCAGCCGCTTTGAGAGGACAGATACGCAGTATTTT. The chain couples TRBV21-1 to TRBJ2-3; TRBD2 is the table's D call, not checked against the DNA. TRBV21-1 is a pseudogene. This CDR3 contains 14 residues.

The rearrangement joins TRBV5-4 to TRBJ2-1; 12 bases are shared with TRBD2. Germline loops: CDR1 SGHNT, CDR2 YYREEE (reference sequence). J was trimmed by 7 bases and V by 0 bases; bases with no gene match: 5. The CDR3 has 16 amino acids. Here the CDR3 DNA reads TGTGCCAGCAGCTTGGTGTCTAGCGGGAGGGCAAATGAGCAGTTCTTC. It translates to CASSLVSSGRANEQFF.

The J gene is TRBJ2-3, the V gene TRBV7-9; 8 nucleotides match TRBD2. Germline assignment: CDR1 SEHNR and CDR2 FQNEAQ (reference sequence). This CDR3 region has 16 residues. With 5 bases clipped from V and 6 bases from J, the junction kept 13 bases outside the gene matches. Here the CDR3 DNA reads TGTGCCAGCAGCCCCACCGGGAGGGGCCTAGCGGATACGCAGTATTTT. Its translation is CASSPTGRGLADTQYF.

The chain links TRBV6-5 to TRBJ1-6; D unresolved. Trimming removed 3 bases from V and 7 bases from J, with 13 bases in between. In germline, CDR1 is MNHEY, CDR2 SVGAGI. This CDR3 comprises 15 residues. The CDR3 here is CASSYDGAGNSPLHF. DNA of the CDR3: TGTGCCAGCAGTTATGACGGAGCGGGAAATTCACCCCTCCACTTT.

V is TRBV14 and J is TRBJ1-2; D uncertain. V lost 4 bases and J 0 bases, leaving 12 bases between the germline ends. In germline, CDR1 is SGHDN, CDR2 FVKESK. CDR3 length: 15 amino acids. The CDR3 spells CASSPTGAPNYGYTF. The CDR3 nucleotides are TGTGCCAGCAGCCCTACGGGAGCCCCTAACTATGGCTACACCTTC.

This clone was picked up a small number of times. V and J are TRBV28 and TRBJ1-6, with a possible D match to TRBD1 (6 bases). CDR1 is MDHEN, CDR2 SYDVKM, per germline. The V end lost 5 bases, the J end lost 10 bases, and 15 bases lay between the germline ends. The CDR3 runs 14 residues. The CDR3 nucleotides are TGTGCCAGCAGTGGGACATCCATTCAGTCACCCCTCCACTTT. This codes for CASSGTSIQSPLHF.

The rearrangement uses TRBV9 and TRBJ1-3; the D is unclear. V lost 4 bases and J lost 0, with 20 bases in between. The CDR3 is 18 residues long. CDR1 SGDLS and CDR2 YYNGEE come from the germline V gene. CDR3 amino acids: CASSPHRLGVGSGNTIYF. CDR3 DNA sequence: TGTGCCAGCAGCCCTCACCGACTCGGGGTAGGCTCTGGAAACACCATATATTTT.